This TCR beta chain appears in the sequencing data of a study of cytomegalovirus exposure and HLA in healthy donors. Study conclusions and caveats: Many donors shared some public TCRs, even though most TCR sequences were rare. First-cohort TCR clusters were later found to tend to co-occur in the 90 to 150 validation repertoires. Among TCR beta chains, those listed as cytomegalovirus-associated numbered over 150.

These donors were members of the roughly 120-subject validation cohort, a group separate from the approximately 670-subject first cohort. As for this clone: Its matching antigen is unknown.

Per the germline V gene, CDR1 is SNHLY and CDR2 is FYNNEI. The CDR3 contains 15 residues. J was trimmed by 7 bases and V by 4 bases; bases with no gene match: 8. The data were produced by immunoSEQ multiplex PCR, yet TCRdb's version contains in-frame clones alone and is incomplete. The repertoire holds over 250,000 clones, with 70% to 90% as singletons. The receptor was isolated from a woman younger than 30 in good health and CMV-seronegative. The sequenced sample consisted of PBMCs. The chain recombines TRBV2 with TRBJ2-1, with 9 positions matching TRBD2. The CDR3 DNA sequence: TGTGCCAGCAGTGGTCCTAGCGGGATTCAAAATGAGCAGTTCTTC. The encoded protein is CASSGPSGIQNEQFF.